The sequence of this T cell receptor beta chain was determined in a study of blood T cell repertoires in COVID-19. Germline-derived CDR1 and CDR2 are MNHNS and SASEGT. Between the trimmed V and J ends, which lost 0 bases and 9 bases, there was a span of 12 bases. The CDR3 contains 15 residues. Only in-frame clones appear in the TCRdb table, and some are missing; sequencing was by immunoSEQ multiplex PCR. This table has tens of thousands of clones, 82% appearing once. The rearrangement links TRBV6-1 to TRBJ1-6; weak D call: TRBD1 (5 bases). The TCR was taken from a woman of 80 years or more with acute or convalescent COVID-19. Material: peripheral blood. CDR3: CASSEAQGVGSPLHF. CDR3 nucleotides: TGTGCCAGCAGTGAAGCGCAAGGGGTAGGTTCACCCCTCCACTTT.